These T cell receptor beta chains were read from a single sample in a study of cytomegalovirus exposure and HLA in healthy donors. Libraries were prepared by immunoSEQ multiplex PCR; TCRdb keeps only in-frame clonotypes and omits some of them. The sample contains 85,000 to 100,000 clones, 60% to 80% of which appear only once. The sequenced sample consisted of PBMCs. The source is a woman between 35 and 50 years old in good health and CMV-seronegative. Both conserved end residues are part of each CDR3. A D gene is named only where the DNA matches it firmly.

V: TRBV9; D: .; J: TRBJ2-2; CDR3: CASSGTGLTGELFF
V: TRBV4-1; D: TRBD2; J: TRBJ2-1; CDR3: CASSGKTTSGGGNEQFF
V: TRBV6-5; D: .; J: TRBJ2-7; CDR3: CASSTTGEQYF
V: TRBV6-5; D: .; J: TRBJ1-1; CDR3: CASSYGQLNTEAFF
V: TRBV5-4; D: TRBD2; J: TRBJ2-7; CDR3: CASSLSLAGLYEQYF
V: TRBV9; D: .; J: TRBJ1-2; CDR3: CASSVGAGWGYTF
V: TRBV6-1; D: TRBD2; J: TRBJ2-1; CDR3: CASSELAGSYNEQFF
V: TRBV19; D: TRBD2; J: TRBJ2-4; CDR3: CASRSRTSGNIQYF
V: TRBV28; D: .; J: TRBJ2-5; CDR3: CASSLRRGQETQYF
V: TRBV5-1; D: .; J: TRBJ2-7; CDR3: CASSGATLSYEQYF
V: TRBV28; D: .; J: TRBJ1-5; CDR3: CASSLYRVGQPQHF
V: TRBV30; D: .; J: TRBJ1-2; CDR3: CAWMTGGYGYTF
V: TRBV11-2; D: TRBD1; J: TRBJ2-5; CDR3: CASSLGVRGYQETQYF
V: TRBV5-6; D: .; J: TRBJ1-2; CDR3: CASSRGTENYGYPF
V: TRBV7-6; D: .; J: TRBJ1-1; CDR3: CASSSQGAETEAFF
V: TRBV15; D: TRBD2; J: TRBJ2-5; CDR3: CATSRGLAGGGETQYF
V: TRBV19; D: TRBD1; J: TRBJ1-6; CDR3: CASRIGTAYNSPLHF
V: TRBV30; D: TRBD2; J: TRBJ2-5; CDR3: CAWSVRGASGGPQETQYF
V: TRBV5-4; D: .; J: TRBJ1-1; CDR3: CASSLLGASTEAFF
V: TRBV28; D: TRBD1; J: TRBJ2-1; CDR3: CASSLDRGQGNYNEQFF
V: TRBV6-1; D: .; J: TRBJ1-4; CDR3: CASRGQFLEKLFF
V: TRBV7-9; D: .; J: TRBJ2-3; CDR3: CASSFGGAADTQYF
V: TRBV6-5; D: .; J: TRBJ1-1; CDR3: CASSYLGGSNTEAFF
V: TRBV2; D: .; J: .; CDR3: CASRSLRGLPYEQYF
V: TRBV5-1; D: TRBD1; J: TRBJ2-2; CDR3: CASSLVGTGGIGELFF
V: TRBV28; D: TRBD1; J: TRBJ2-7; CDR3: CASVNWDRDSYEQYF
V: TRBV5-6; D: .; J: TRBJ1-4; CDR3: CASSSTQPLEKLFF
V: TRBV7-9; D: .; J: TRBJ1-4; CDR3: CASSENGGSKLFF
V: TRBV28; D: .; J: TRBJ1-2; CDR3: CASRIRDRYGYTF
V: TRBV7-2; D: .; J: TRBJ2-7; CDR3: CASSLSLAYEQYF
V: TRBV19; D: TRBD2; J: TRBJ2-1; CDR3: CASIGGGTRAYSYNEQFF
V: TRBV28; D: TRBD1; J: TRBJ1-2; CDR3: CASTIPGQGRYGYTF
V: TRBV19; D: .; J: TRBJ2-7; CDR3: CASRSPGHSYEQYF
V: TRBV9; D: TRBD2; J: TRBJ2-3; CDR3: CASRAGLAGVAADTDTQYF
V: TRBV5-6; D: TRBD1; J: TRBJ2-5; CDR3: CATINRGRGETQYF
V: TRBV5-4; D: .; J: TRBJ1-1; CDR3: CASSVTGQGRKEAFF
V: TRBV5-1; D: .; J: TRBJ1-5; CDR3: CASSLDSNQPQHF